This TCR beta chain was sequenced during a study of T cell responses to AZD1222 COVID-19 vaccine. Study-level results: Rises in breadth and depth of Spike-specific TCRs came after two AZD1222 doses. Sampling captured repertoires only after the peak T cell response.

As regards this clone: Its antigen is still unknown.

Method: immunoSEQ multiplex PCR; TCRdb's copy keeps in-frame clones and lacks some. Of about 99,000 clones listed, approximately 86% are singletons. This CDR3 is built from 15 residues. CDR1 is LNHDA, CDR2 SQIVND, per germline (reference sequence). V lost 8 bases, J lost 5 bases, and 21 bases lay in between. Specimen: peripheral blood, collected 28 days after the second dose of the MenACWY control vaccine. The sequence derives from an adult who received the MenACWY meningococcal vaccine as a control. J is TRBJ1-1 and V is TRBV19; D may be TRBD1 (6 bases). CDR3 protein: CASHRAVLGGTEAFF. DNA of the CDR3: TGTGCCAGTCACCGGGCCGTACTAGGGGGGACTGAAGCTTTCTTT.